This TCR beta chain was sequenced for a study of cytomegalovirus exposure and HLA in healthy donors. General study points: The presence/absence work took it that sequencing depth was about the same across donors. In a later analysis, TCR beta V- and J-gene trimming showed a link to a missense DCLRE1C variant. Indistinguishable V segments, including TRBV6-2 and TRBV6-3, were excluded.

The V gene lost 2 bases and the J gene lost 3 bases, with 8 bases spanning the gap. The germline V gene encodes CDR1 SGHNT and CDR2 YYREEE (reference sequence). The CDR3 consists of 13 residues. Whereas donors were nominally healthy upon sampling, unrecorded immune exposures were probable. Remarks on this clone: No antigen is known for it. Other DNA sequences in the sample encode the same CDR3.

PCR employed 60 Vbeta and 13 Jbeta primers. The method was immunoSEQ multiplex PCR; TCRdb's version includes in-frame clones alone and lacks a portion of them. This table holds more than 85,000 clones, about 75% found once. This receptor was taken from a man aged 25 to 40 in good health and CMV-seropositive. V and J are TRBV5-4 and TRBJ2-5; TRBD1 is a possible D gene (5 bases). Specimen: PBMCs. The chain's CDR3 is CASSLGREETQYF. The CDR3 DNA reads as TGTGCCAGCAGCTTAGGCAGGGAAGAGACCCAGTACTTC. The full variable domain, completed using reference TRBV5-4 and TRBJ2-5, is ETGVTQSPTHLIKTRGQQVTLRCSSQSGHNTVSWYQQALGQGPQFIFQYYREEENGRGNFPPRFSGLQFPNYSSELNVNALELDDSALYLCASSLGREETQYFGPGTRLLVL.